The 23 T cell receptor beta chains in this list originate from one sample, sequenced in a study of post-analysis software for immune sequencing data. Included in the TCR beta cDNA libraries were unique molecular identifiers. TCRdb recomputed calls from the PCR reads with MiXCR, one row per CDR3 protein. The table lists 650,000 to 850,000 distinct CDR3 sequences, roughly 50% of them singletons. The antigens these receptors bind are not known. Overall study results and limits: Patients showed TRBV5-6, TRBV5-1 and TRBV20-1 among five TRBV segments more frequent than in controls.

Input material: blood. These TCRs come from a girl aged 5-17 years with multiple sclerosis.

This clonotype occurred a few times. The chain uses TRBV4-1 and TRBJ2-7; TRBD2 might be the D (5 bases). CDR3 size: 14 residues. Trimming left V 1 base short and J 3 bases short, with 10 bases between. Germline loops: CDR1 MGHRA, CDR2 YSYEKL. Here the CDR3 reads CASSQGLDYYEQYF. The CDR3 DNA is TGCGCCAGCAGCCAAGGGCTAGACTACTACGAGCAGTACTTC.

In this sample, this clonotype turned up a few times. This chain links TRBV12-3 or TRBV12-4 with TRBJ1-1; D uncertain. The CDR3 spans 14 residues. Trimming stripped 2 bases from V and 4 bases from J, with 11 bases between. The CDR3 region is CASSLNGRPTEAFF. CDR3 in DNA: TGTGCCAGCAGTTTAAACGGACGCCCCACTGAAGCTTTCTTT.

This clonotype turned up a few times. The rearrangement links TRBV20-1 to TRBJ2-1; D is ambiguous. The length of the CDR3 is 14 residues. Germline values: CDR1 DFQATT, CDR2 SNEGSKA (reference sequence). The V gene lost 3 bases and the J gene lost 0 bases, with 9 bases spanning the gap. CDR3 sequence (DNA): TGCAGTGCTAGCGGGCAACTCTCCTACAATGAGCAGTTCTTC. Its protein is CSASGQLSYNEQFF.

The gene calls are TRBV27 and TRBJ2-7, with D perhaps matching TRBD2 (5 bases). Trimming shortened V by 6 bases and J by 7 bases, and 22 bases separated the two germline ends. CDR3 length equals 15 residues. Germline CDR1 reads MNHEY; CDR2 reads SMNVEV (reference sequence). DNA for the CDR3: TGTGCCAGCAGCCTCGAGGGCCCCCCTCTGGAGGAGCAGTACTTC. Translation: CASSLEGPPLEEQYF.

This clonotype was picked up a small number of times. The rearrangement links TRBV11-2 to TRBJ2-1; 13 bases line up with TRBD2. Germline V lookup: CDR1 SGHAT, CDR2 FQNNGV. The CDR3 sequence is 15 residues long. V gave up 4 bases and J gave up 5 bases; unmatched junction bases: 2. The CDR3, as DNA: TGTGCCAGCAGCTCCACTAGCGGGAGGGACAATGAGCAGTTCTTC. Residues: CASSSTSGRDNEQFF.

This clonotype has just a few counts. The V call is TRBV12-3 or TRBV12-4, the J call TRBJ2-7, with 8 bases lining up with TRBD1. Losses at the gene ends were 5 bases for V and 3 bases for J; bases not matched to a gene: 6. The CDR3 totals 14 residues. CDR3 nucleotide sequence: TGTGCCAGCAGTATCCTGGACAGGGTCTACGAGCAGTACTTC. This translates into CASSILDRVYEQYF.

J is TRBJ2-7 and V is TRBV5-1; 10 bases agree with TRBD1. The J call could be wrong; TRBJ2-5 is a better fit for the DNA end. Germline V gene data show CDR1 as SGHRS and CDR2 as YFSETQ. The length of the CDR3 is 14 residues. Here the CDR3 DNA reads TGCGCCAGCAGCGGACAGGGGGGGTACGAGACCCAGTACTTC. This translates into CASSGQGGYETQYF.

The V gene is TRBV14, the J gene TRBJ2-1; perhaps D is TRBD1 or TRBD2 (5 bases each). Trimming took 4 bases from V and 6 from J, leaving 16 bases between them. Germline CDR1 SGHDN, CDR2 FVKESK. This CDR3 has 15 amino acids. CDR3 sequence (DNA): TGTGCCAGCAGCCTTTCCCTGGGACCATCCAATGAGCAGTTCTTC. Protein product: CASSLSLGPSNEQFF.

J is TRBJ2-1 and V is TRBV5-5; maybe TRBD1 (5 bases). Trimming cost V 4 bases and J 6 bases, with 11 bases left between them. This CDR3 region has 13 residues. Germline-derived CDR1 and CDR2 are SGHKS and YYEKEE (reference sequence). In DNA, the CDR3 is TGTGCCAGCAGCGCCCAGGGAATCAATGAGCAGTTCTTC. It codes for CASSAQGINEQFF.

The chain links TRBV15 to TRBJ2-3; TRBD2 might be the D (6 bases). The V end was cut by 0 bases, the J end by 4 bases, with 20 bases between. CDR3 length: 18 amino acids. Germline V gene data show CDR1 as LNHNV and CDR2 as YYDKDF (reference sequence). The CDR3 nucleotides read TGTGCCACCAGCAGAGATCCCGGGACCCCTAGGAGGGCAGATACGCAGTATTTT. It encodes CATSRDPGTPRRADTQYF.

The rearrangement links TRBV10-3 to TRBJ2-7; 10 nucleotides line up with TRBD1. V lost 6 bases to trimming and J lost 6 bases; unmatched junction nucleotides: 8. Germline loops: CDR1 ENHRY, CDR2 SYGVKD. The CDR3 has 14 amino acids. In DNA form, the CDR3 reads TGTGCCATCAGCTCGGGACAGGGGTCCCGCGAGCAGTACTTC. Translating it yields CAISSGQGSREQYF.

The chain employs TRBV7-3 and TRBJ1-6; D is uncertain. V was cut by 2 bases and J by 7 bases, with 9 bases left in between. The CDR3 spans 14 residues. From germline, CDR1 is SGHTA and CDR2 FQGTGA. CDR3 DNA sequence: TGTGCCAGCAGCTTATATAGCGGAAATTCACCCCTCCACTTT. It translates to CASSLYSGNSPLHF.

V and J are TRBV20-1 and TRBJ2-1; 12 bases match TRBD2. The germline gives CDR1 DFQATT, CDR2 SNEGSKA (reference sequence). This CDR3 region has 15 residues. Trimming removed 5 bases from V and 7 bases from J; junction bases left unmatched: 9. CDR3: CSAPRGLAGLNEQFF. CDR3 nucleotides: TGCAGTGCTCCAAGGGGACTAGCGGGCTTAAATGAGCAGTTCTTC.

This clonotype came up once. V gene TRBV11-1 combines with J gene TRBJ2-1; TRBD1 aligns across 8 bases. The length of the CDR3 is 15 residues. The germline gives CDR1 SGHAT, CDR2 FQDESV (reference sequence). V trimming: 1 base; J trimming: 4 bases; junction bases outside the gene matches: 3. The CDR3 DNA follows: TGTGCCAGCAGCTTAGTGAACAGGGGGTACAATGAGCAGTTCTTC. This codes for CASSLVNRGYNEQFF.

This clonotype was found a few times. This chain uses TRBV5-1 with TRBJ2-1; 8 nucleotides line up with TRBD2. This CDR3 has 14 amino acids. V was clipped by 4 bases and J by 3 bases; unmatched bases: 3. Per the germline V gene, CDR1 is SGHRS and CDR2 is YFSETQ. The CDR3 is CASSTGTSYNEQFF. CDR3 nucleotide sequence: TGCGCCAGCAGCACTGGGACTAGCTACAATGAGCAGTTCTTC.

The CDR3 DNA reads TGTGCCAGCAGCCGAGCGGGGCCCCAGGAGCAGTACTTC. Translated, it gives CASSRAGPQEQYF. The chain carries TRBV6-5 and TRBJ2-5, with 7 bases matching TRBD2. The V gene's germline CDR1 is MNHEY and CDR2 SVGAGI. The junction had 12 bases not matched to a gene; V was cut back by 6 bases and J by 11 bases. The CDR3 loop spans 13 amino acids.

At least ten counts were recorded for this clonotype. This chain joins TRBV5-1 and TRBJ2-5; D uncertain. CDR3 length: 14 residues. With 4 bases removed from V and 5 bases from J, the gap between germline ends came to 15 bases. CDR1 is SGHRS and CDR2 is YFSETQ in the germline V gene. CDR3 sequence (DNA): TGCGCCAGCAGCACCGTAACCCTCGGGGAGACCCAGTACTTC. Translated, it gives CASSTVTLGETQYF. Looking up the rest from reference TRBV5-1 and TRBJ2-5 gives the full variable domain: KAGVTQTPRYLIKTRGQQVTLSCSPISGHRSVSWYQQTPGQGLQFLFEYFSETQRNKGNFPGRFSGRQFSNSRSEMNVSTLELGDSALYLCASSTVTLGETQYFGPGTRLLVL.

The rearrangement joins TRBV5-1 to TRBJ1-2, with 8 bases matching TRBD1. CDR1 and CDR2 from the germline V gene are SGHRS and YFSETQ. The CDR3 length is 16 residues. The V segment lost 6 bases and the J segment 4 bases; nucleotides outside the gene matches: 14. The CDR3 reads CASTTQVETGVYGYTF. DNA for the CDR3: TGCGCCAGCACTACACAGGTCGAGACAGGGGTCTATGGCTACACCTTC.

Note on this clonotype: The junction does not match germline at one end; this may be a read error. The chain carries TRBV9 and TRBJ2-5; D may be TRBD2 (6 bases). Gene TRBJ2-7 matches the end of the DNA better, so the J call may be wrong. The CDR3 is 16 amino acids. Germline CDR1 and CDR2: SGDLS and YYNGEE. CDR3 protein: CAGSVTFGGPDSEQYF. In DNA, the CDR3 is TGTGCCGGCAGCGTTACGTTTGGAGGGCCTGACAGCGAGCAGTACTTC.

This clonotype came up a few times. The chain recombines TRBV5-5 with TRBJ1-2, with D possibly TRBD1 on 6 matching bases. The CDR3 is 14 residues long. The germline V and J ends were trimmed by 4 bases and 8 bases, with 18 bases remaining between them. The V gene's germline CDR1 is SGHKS and CDR2 YYEKEE (reference sequence). The CDR3 sequence: CASSRDRTQGGYTF. DNA of the CDR3: TGTGCCAGCAGCCGCGACAGGACCCAGGGCGGCTACACCTTC.

There are a few counts of this clonotype. This chain connects TRBV29-1 to TRBJ2-2, with D possibly TRBD2 on 5 matching bases. This CDR3 has 14 residues. Germline loops: CDR1 SQVTM, CDR2 ANQGSEA. The V end lost 7 bases, the J end lost 4 bases, and 16 bases lay between the germline ends. In DNA, the CDR3 is TGCAGCGCCGGTGAGCGGAGTACCACCGGGGAGCTGTTTTTT. Encoded protein: CSAGERSTTGELFF.

The CDR3 loop is CASRPGQGEGEQYF. The CDR3 DNA is TGTGCCAGCAGACCTGGACAGGGCGAAGGCGAGCAGTACTTC. The rearrangement uses TRBV27 and TRBJ2-7, with TRBD1 matching over 8 bases. V trimming: 6 bases; J trimming: 6 bases; junction bases outside the gene matches: 10. Germline CDR1 MNHEY, CDR2 SMNVEV (reference sequence). This CDR3 comprises 14 residues.

The rearrangement links TRBV19 to TRBJ1-1, with D unclear. The V gene lost 7 bases and the J gene lost 3 bases, with 15 bases spanning the gap. Germline V gene lookup returns CDR1 LNHDA and CDR2 SQIVND (reference sequence). This CDR3 has 14 amino acids. CDR3 sequence reads: CASTAADGDTEAFF. The CDR3 DNA sequence: TGTGCCAGTACTGCCGCGGACGGCGACACTGAAGCTTTCTTT.